Sequencing of this TCR beta chain was carried out in a study of T cell changes during pregnancy in multiple sclerosis. Only in-frame clones appear in the TCRdb table, and some are missing; sequencing was by immunoSEQ multiplex PCR. The sample shows tens of thousands of clones, approximately 92% of them seen only once. Germline V lookup: CDR1 SGHAT, CDR2 FQNNGV. The ends lost 5 bases at V and 7 bases at J; junction bases unmatched: 11. The length of the CDR3 is 16 residues. The source was CD4+ T cells from peripheral blood mononuclear cells, collected in the first trimester of pregnancy. The receptor's source is a female donor with multiple sclerosis, enrolled in a pregnancy study. This sequence joins TRBV11-2 and TRBJ2-1, with 10 nucleotides matching TRBD2. The CDR3 region is CASSKTGLASWNEQFF. The CDR3 DNA follows: TGTGCCAGCAGCAAAACGGGACTAGCGTCTTGGAATGAGCAGTTCTTC.